A selection of T cell receptor beta chains follows, all from one sample in a study of cytomegalovirus exposure and HLA in healthy donors. Only in-frame clones appear in the TCRdb table, and some are missing; sequencing was by immunoSEQ multiplex PCR. The table records approximately 51,000 clones, around 68% of them present only once. Sample: PBMCs. All receptors derive from a man aged 25-40 years in good health and CMV-seronegative. The CDR3 runs from the conserved cysteine through the conserved F or W. The D gene is left open where the match is weak. Where a row states a size, it is once, few, many or the class of an expanded clone; other rows omit it.

size	V	D	J	DNA	CDR3
NA	TRBV6-1	TRBD1	TRBJ1-2	TGTGCCAGCAGTGGCCTTGGACAGGGGGCTAAGTATGGCTACACCTTC	CASSGLGQGAKYGYTF
NA	TRBV6-1	TRBD1	TRBJ1-4	TGTGCCAGCAGCCGACAGGGCCGGGAAAAACTGTTTTTT	CASSRQGREKLFF
NA	TRBV10-3	NA	TRBJ2-3	TGTGCCATCAGTGAGACAGCAAGCACAGATACGCAGTATTTT	CAISETASTDTQYF
NA	TRBV5-6	NA	TRBJ2-1	TGTGCCAGCAGCTTGCTAACGAGCTCCTACAATGAGCAGTTCTTC	CASSLLTSSYNEQFF
NA	TRBV6-5	TRBD1	TRBJ2-3	TGTGCCAGCACAACAGGGGTCGGCACAGATACGCAGTATTTT	CASTTGVGTDTQYF
once	TRBV4-2	NA	TRBJ2-1	TGTGCCAGCAGCCAACAACAGTTTATCCCGTACAATGAGCAGTTCTTC	CASSQQQFIPYNEQFF
NA	TRBV5-1	TRBD1	TRBJ1-2	TGCGCCAGCAGCTCTGGGGACAGTGAGCGGCCCACCTTC	CASSSGDSERPTF
NA	TRBV19	NA	TRBJ2-1	TGTGCCAGTACCCCTGAGGGAGGAATCTACAATGAGCAGTTCTTC	CASTPEGGIYNEQFF
NA	TRBV2	NA	TRBJ2-7	TGTGCCAGCAGTAGACTAGACAATAGCTATGAGCAGTACTTC	CASSRLDNSYEQYF
NA	TRBV10-3	NA	TRBJ2-1	TGTGCCATCAAGCCGATCAGGGATAGGAATGAGCAGTTCTTC	CAIKPIRDRNEQFF
NA	TRBV7-9	NA	TRBJ1-4	TGTGCCAGCAGGAGGGCGGTTGGTACTAATGAAAAACTGTTTTTT	CASRRAVGTNEKLFF
NA	TRBV7-9	TRBD1	TRBJ2-7	TGTGCCAGCAGCTTAGCGGGGACAGGGCTCGACGAGCAGTACTTC	CASSLAGTGLDEQYF
once	TRBV7-8	TRBD2	TRBJ2-7	TGTGCCAGCAGCTTATCGGCGGGGGGATCCTACGAGCAGTACTTC	CASSLSAGGSYEQYF
NA	TRBV15	NA	TRBJ2-4	TGTGCCACCAGCAGAGACCGGGACAAAGACCGCTTAGCACTAGCCAAAAACATTCAGTACTTC	CATSRDRDKDRLALAKNIQYF
NA	TRBV5-1	NA	TRBJ1-5	TGCGCCAGCAGCACCGCAGGGGCCTACAATCAGCCCCAGCATTTT	CASSTAGAYNQPQHF
NA	TRBV6-1	TRBD2	TRBJ2-1	TGTGCCAGCAGTGAACCAGGCCTAGCGGGGGTCATGTCGGAGCAGTTCTTC	CASSEPGLAGVMSEQFF
NA	TRBV30	NA	TRBJ2-1	TGTGCCTGGACAGGGAGGAATGAGCAGTTCTTC	CAWTGRNEQFF
few	TRBV5-4	NA	TRBJ2-7	TGTGCCAGCAGCGCGGCATCTGGAGGGCCCTCCTACGAGCAGTACTTC	CASSAASGGPSYEQYF
once	TRBV30	NA	TRBJ1-1	TGTGCCTGGAGACAAGCCAGGGGTACTGAAGCTTTCTTT	CAWRQARGTEAFF
NA	TRBV5-6	TRBD1	TRBJ2-5	TGTGCCAGCAGTCTCGACAGGGGGGCGGAGACCCAGTACTTC	CASSLDRGAETQYF
NA	TRBV28	NA	TRBJ1-1	TGTGCCAGCAGTTTACTGGGAGAAAGTAGGAACACTGAAGCTTTCTTT	CASSLLGESRNTEAFF
few	TRBV4-1	NA	TRBJ1-1	TGCGCCAGCAGCCGAGGACAGAACACTGAAGCTTTCTTT	CASSRGQNTEAFF
NA	TRBV2	TRBD1	TRBJ2-5	TGTGCCAGCAGTTCGGGACAGGGGTTTCAAGAGACCCAGTACTTC	CASSSGQGFQETQYF
NA	TRBV4-1	TRBD2	TRBJ2-4	TGCGCCAGCAGCCACCCGACTAGCGGGACGGACATTCAGTACTTC	CASSHPTSGTDIQYF
NA	TRBV18	TRBD1	TRBJ1-1	TGTGCCAGCTCATATCGACAGGGGGCTGGTGGTAGCACTGAAGCTTTCTTT	CASSYRQGAGGSTEAFF
NA	TRBV10-2	TRBD1	TRBJ2-5	TGCGCCAGCAGCACCGGGACAGGGGGCGGGGAGACCCAGTACTTC	CASSTGTGGGETQYF
NA	TRBV19	TRBD1	TRBJ1-5	TGTGCCAGTAAATCCGAACAGGGGAGCAATCAGCCCCAGCATTTT	CASKSEQGSNQPQHF
NA	TRBV7-8	TRBD1	TRBJ2-7	TGTGCCAGCAGCTTAGATGGACAGGGGTTGAAGTCCTACGAGCAGTACTTC	CASSLDGQGLKSYEQYF
few	TRBV27	TRBD2	TRBJ2-7	TGTGCCAGCAGTTTATCGGCGGGAGATCGCTACGAGCAGTACTTC	CASSLSAGDRYEQYF
NA	TRBV5-1	NA	TRBJ2-2	TGCGCCAGCAGCTTGCTTTGGACAGAGAACACCGGGGAGCTGTTTTTT	CASSLLWTENTGELFF
NA	TRBV19	TRBD2	TRBJ2-5	TGTGCCAGTAGTATAGGACTAGCGGGAGGACGAGAGACCCAGTACTTC	CASSIGLAGGRETQYF
NA	TRBV5-4	TRBD2	TRBJ2-7	TGTGCCAGCAGCTTGGGCGGGAGACTTTACGAGCAGTACTTC	CASSLGGRLYEQYF
few	TRBV5-4	TRBD1	TRBJ1-2	TGTGCCAGCAGCTTGCTGGGACAGGGCTACTATGGCTACACCTTC	CASSLLGQGYYGYTF
few	TRBV7-6	NA	TRBJ2-1	TGTGCCAGCAGCCACCGTTTGAGCTCCTACAATGAGCAGTTCTTC	CASSHRLSSYNEQFF